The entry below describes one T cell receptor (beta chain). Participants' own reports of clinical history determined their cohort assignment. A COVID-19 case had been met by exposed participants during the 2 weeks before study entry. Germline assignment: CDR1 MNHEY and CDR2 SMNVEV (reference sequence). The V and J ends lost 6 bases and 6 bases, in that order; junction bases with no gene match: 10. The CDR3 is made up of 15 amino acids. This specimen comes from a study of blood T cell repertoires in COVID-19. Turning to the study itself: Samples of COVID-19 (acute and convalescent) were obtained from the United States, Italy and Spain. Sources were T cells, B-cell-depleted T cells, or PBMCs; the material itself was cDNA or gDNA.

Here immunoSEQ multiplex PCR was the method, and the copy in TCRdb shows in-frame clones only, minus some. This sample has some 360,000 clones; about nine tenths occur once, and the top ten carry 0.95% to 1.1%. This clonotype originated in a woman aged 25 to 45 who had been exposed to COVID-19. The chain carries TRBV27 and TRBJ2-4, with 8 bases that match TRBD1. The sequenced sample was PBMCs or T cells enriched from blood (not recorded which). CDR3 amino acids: CASSGTGGDGNIQYF. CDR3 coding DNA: TGTGCCAGCAGCGGGACAGGCGGCGATGGAAACATTCAGTACTTC.